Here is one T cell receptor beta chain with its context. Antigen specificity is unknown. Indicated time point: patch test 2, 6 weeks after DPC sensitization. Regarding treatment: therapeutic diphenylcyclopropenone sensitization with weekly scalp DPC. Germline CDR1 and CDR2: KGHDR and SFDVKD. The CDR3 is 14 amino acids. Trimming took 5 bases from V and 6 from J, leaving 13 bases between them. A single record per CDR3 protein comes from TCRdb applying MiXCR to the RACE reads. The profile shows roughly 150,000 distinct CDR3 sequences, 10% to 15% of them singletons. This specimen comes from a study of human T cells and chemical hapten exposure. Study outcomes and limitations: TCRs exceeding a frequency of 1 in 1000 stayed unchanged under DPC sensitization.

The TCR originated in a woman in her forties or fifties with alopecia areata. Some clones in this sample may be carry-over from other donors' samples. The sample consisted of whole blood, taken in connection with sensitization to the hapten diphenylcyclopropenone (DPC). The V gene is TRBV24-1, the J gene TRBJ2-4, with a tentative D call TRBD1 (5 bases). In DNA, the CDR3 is TGTGCCACCAGTGTTTCAGGCCAGGGAAACATTCAGTACTTC. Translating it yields CATSVSGQGNIQYF.